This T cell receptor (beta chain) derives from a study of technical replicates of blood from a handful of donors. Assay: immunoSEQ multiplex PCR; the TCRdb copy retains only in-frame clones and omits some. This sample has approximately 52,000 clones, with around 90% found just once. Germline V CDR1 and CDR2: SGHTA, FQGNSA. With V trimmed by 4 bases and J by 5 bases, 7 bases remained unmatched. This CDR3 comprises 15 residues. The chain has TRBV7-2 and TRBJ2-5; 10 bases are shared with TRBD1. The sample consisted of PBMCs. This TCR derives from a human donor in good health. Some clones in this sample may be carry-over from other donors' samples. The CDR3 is CASSWAGQGTETQYF. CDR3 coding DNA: TGTGCCAGCAGCTGGGCGGGACAGGGGACCGAGACCCAGTACTTC.